This T cell receptor beta chain was captured in a study of OX40 agonist ivuxolimab in advanced cancers. General study findings and limits: Averaged across samples, CD8+ T cells carried more expanded clones than CD4+ did.

The CDR3 length is 15 residues. V was shortened by 2 bases and J by 4 bases, with 11 bases between the two germline ends. From germline, CDR1 is SGHVS and CDR2 FNYEAQ. Method: immunoSEQ multiplex PCR; TCRdb's copy keeps in-frame clones and lacks some. The sample shows some 80,000 clones, approximately 91% of them seen only once. Concerning this clone itself: Its target is unknown.

The clonotype originates from an adult with an advanced solid tumor such as melanoma, head and neck, liver or kidney cancer. This rearrangement joins TRBV7-6 to TRBJ2-2; TRBD1 is a possible D gene (8 bases). The specimen comprised CD4+ or CD8+ T cells sorted from blood, sampled in a trial of the OX40 agonist ivuxolimab. The CDR3 protein is CASSLTGGVTGELFF. DNA for the CDR3: TGTGCCAGCAGCTTAACAGGGGGGGTCACCGGGGAGCTGTTTTTT.